The 25 T cell receptor beta chains listed next were all sequenced from one sample in a study of T cell changes during pregnancy in multiple sclerosis. Sequencing was performed with immunoSEQ multiplex PCR; in TCRdb, only in-frame clones are kept and a portion is missing. The sample yields about 110,000 clones, roughly 92% seen once. The sequencing here drew on peripheral blood, taken in the third trimester of pregnancy. The receptors stem from a female donor with multiple sclerosis, enrolled in a pregnancy study.

This clone showed up just once. This sequence joins TRBV7-6 and TRBJ2-5; no clear D gene. CDR1 is SGHVS, CDR2 FNYEAQ, per germline. CDR3 size: 13 residues. Trimming took off 0 bases at V and 5 bases at J, with 7 bases between the two ends. This CDR3 is CASSLAAGETQYF. As DNA, the CDR3 is TGTGCCAGCAGCTTAGCAGCTGGTGAGACCCAGTACTTC.

This chain links TRBV9 with TRBJ2-3; TRBD1 agrees at 8 bases. The CDR3 has 17 amino acids. Looked up from germline, CDR1 is SGDLS and CDR2 is YYNGEE. The ends lost 4 bases at V and 3 bases at J; junction bases unmatched: 13. The CDR3 DNA reads as TGTGCCAGCAGCCACACCTGGACAGGGAGAGGAACAGATACGCAGTATTTT. The encoded protein is CASSHTWTGRGTDTQYF.

The chain is built from TRBV7-2 and TRBJ1-2; no firm D call. CDR3 size: 14 residues. Germline V gene data show CDR1 as SGHTA and CDR2 as FQGNSA. Trimming took off 2 bases at V and 8 bases at J, with 15 bases between the two ends. The CDR3 region is CASSLSGSTTGYTF. The DNA for the CDR3 is TGTGCCAGCAGCTTATCTGGCTCCACTACCGGCTACACCTTC.

The chain carries TRBV29-1 and TRBJ1-2, with D maybe TRBD1 (6 bases). V lost 5 bases and J lost 2, with 9 bases in between. Germline CDR1 and CDR2: SQVTM and ANQGSEA. The CDR3 has 12 residues. The CDR3 here is CSVRTVNYGYTF. The DNA of the CDR3 is TGCAGCGTTCGGACAGTGAACTATGGCTACACCTTC. Full variable domain (missing parts from reference TRBV29-1 and TRBJ1-2): SAVISQKPSRDICQRGTSLTIQCQVDSQVTMMFWYRQQPGQSLTLIATANQGSEATYESGFVIDKFPISRPNLTFSTLTVSNMSPEDSSIYLCSVRTVNYGYTFGSGTRLTVV.

As for this clone: Its ends do not fully match the called genes, so a read error is possible. The V and J genes are TRBV27 and TRBJ2-1, with 12 positions matching TRBD2. Germline CDR1 is MNHEY and CDR2 is SMNVEV (reference sequence). This CDR3 is 18 amino acids long. CDR3: CASSSVRLAGVVVNEQFF. The CDR3 DNA reads TGTGCCAGCAGTTCCGTACGACTAGCGGGAGTAGTAGTCAATGAGCAATTCTTC.

The chain uses TRBV5-6 and TRBJ2-4, with 10 bases that match TRBD1. There are 16 residues in the CDR3. The germline CDR1 and CDR2 sequences are SGHDT and YYEEEE. V shed 6 bases and J 4 bases; nucleotides not matched to a gene: 10. CDR3 in amino acids: CASTLWGQGIKNIQYF. The DNA for the CDR3 is TGTGCCAGCACCCTTTGGGGACAGGGGATTAAAAACATTCAGTACTTC.

The genes are TRBV11-3 and TRBJ1-4; D perhaps matches TRBD1 (5 bases). Trimming took off 7 bases at V and 6 bases at J, with 12 bases between the two ends. CDR1 and CDR2 (germline): SGHNT, YENEEA. This CDR3 spans 13 amino acids. For the CDR3, the DNA is TGTGCCAGCACCGCGGGGACCCATGAAAAACTGTTTTTT. Protein: CASTAGTHEKLFF.

CDR3 amino acids: CASGDRGLPNYGYTF. CDR3 DNA sequence: TGTGCCAGCGGGGACAGGGGGTTGCCTAACTATGGCTACACCTTC. This chain joins TRBV6-1 and TRBJ1-2; 11 nucleotides line up with TRBD1. Germline V gene lookup returns CDR1 MNHNS and CDR2 SASEGT. CDR3 length equals 15 residues. Unmatched junction bases numbered 5, after V lost 8 bases and J lost 0 bases.

The J gene is TRBJ2-3, the V gene TRBV5-1, with D tentatively TRBD1 (5 bases). Trimming took 0 bases from V and 4 from J, leaving 9 bases between them. The CDR3 consists of 14 residues. Germline CDR1 SGHRS, CDR2 YFSETQ. The CDR3 spells CASSLGGFPDTQYF. The CDR3, as DNA: TGCGCCAGCAGCTTGGGGGGCTTTCCAGATACGCAGTATTTT.

The chain combines TRBV27 with TRBJ1-5; D perhaps matches TRBD1 (6 bases). The ends were cut back, 6 bases at V and 7 bases at J, with 13 bases in the middle. The CDR3 totals 13 residues. CDR1 is MNHEY, CDR2 SMNVEV, per germline (reference sequence). CDR3 protein: CASRPQGNQPQHF. CDR3 coding DNA: TGTGCCAGCAGGCCACAGGGTAACCAGCCCCAGCATTTT.

The V call is TRBV7-9, the J call TRBJ1-2, with 7 bases that match TRBD1. Germline V CDR1 and CDR2: SEHNR, FQNEAQ (reference sequence). Trimming at V came to 1 base and at J to 7 bases, leaving 9 bases not matched to a gene. This CDR3 contains 15 residues. In DNA form, the CDR3 reads TGTGCCAGCAGCTTAGGTGCGGCAGGGGGAACTGGCTACACCTTC. This sequence encodes CASSLGAAGGTGYTF.

The rearrangement links TRBV2 to TRBJ2-3; D is perhaps TRBD2 (5 bases). CDR1 is SNHLY, CDR2 FYNNEI, per germline. This CDR3 contains 15 residues. V lost 2 bases to trimming and J lost 7 bases, with 16 bases between them. CDR3 in amino acids: CASSETQTTSNTQYF. As DNA, the CDR3 is TGTGCCAGCAGTGAAACGCAGACTACCTCAAATACGCAGTATTTT.

The rearrangement links TRBV7-7 to TRBJ2-7, with TRBD1 identical over 8 bases. With 3 bases clipped from V and 3 bases from J, the junction kept 4 bases outside the gene matches. The CDR3 totals 14 residues. Germline V lookup: CDR1 SSHAT, CDR2 FNYEAQ (reference sequence). As DNA, the CDR3 is TGTGCCAGCAGCTTGACAGGGGCTGGCTACGAGCAGTACTTC. It codes for CASSLTGAGYEQYF.

The V and J genes are TRBV6-5 and TRBJ2-7; 8 bases are a match to TRBD1. V was pared by 6 bases and J by 0 bases, with 4 bases of the junction left unmatched. This CDR3 contains 14 residues. CDR1 and CDR2 (germline): MNHEY, SVGAGI. CDR3 in amino acids: CASRRGQVSYEQYF. CDR3 sequence (DNA): TGTGCCAGCAGAAGGGGACAGGTCTCCTACGAGCAGTACTTC.

The chain joins TRBV5-1 to TRBJ2-5, with 7 bases matching TRBD1. This CDR3 has 14 amino acids. The V gene end was trimmed by 5 bases and the J gene end by 2 bases; junction bases not matched to a gene: 6. Germline CDR1 SGHRS, CDR2 YFSETQ. The CDR3 sequence: CASSFGTAQETQYF. The CDR3 nucleotides are TGCGCCAGCAGTTTCGGGACAGCTCAAGAGACCCAGTACTTC.

The V call is TRBV4-1, the J call TRBJ1-5; a weak D match, TRBD1 (6 bases). CDR3 length: 14 residues. Germline V lookup: CDR1 MGHRA, CDR2 YSYEKL. Trimming left V 3 bases short and J 5 bases short, with 11 bases between. CDR3 amino acids: CASSQEDSYQPQHF. CDR3 nucleotides: TGCGCCAGCAGCCAGGAGGACAGTTATCAGCCCCAGCATTTT.

This sequence joins TRBV28 and TRBJ2-5, with D maybe TRBD2 (5 bases). In germline, CDR1 is MDHEN, CDR2 SYDVKM. This CDR3 contains 14 residues. With 2 bases removed from V and 7 bases from J, the gap between germline ends came to 14 bases. CDR3 loop: CASSLRDIRGTQYF. Written as DNA, the CDR3 is TGTGCCAGCAGTTTAAGGGATATTCGGGGGACCCAGTACTTC.

This chain links TRBV18 with TRBJ2-1; 8 bases map to TRBD1. Germline V gene lookup returns CDR1 KGHSH and CDR2 LQKENI. V dropped 6 bases and J dropped 7; count of bases not matched to a gene: 5. The CDR3 length is 13 residues. The CDR3 protein is CASSWDRLNEQFF. DNA of the CDR3: TGTGCCAGCTCGTGGGACAGGCTAAATGAGCAGTTCTTC.

The V call is TRBV7-8, the J call TRBJ1-5; a possible D gene is TRBD1 (6 bases). The germline V gene has CDR1 SGHVS and CDR2 FQNEAQ. V shed 5 bases and J shed 4 bases, with 18 bases lying between them. The CDR3 length is 16 residues. The CDR3 DNA sequence: TGTGCCAGCAGCCCACCAAGACAGGTGTCTAATCAGCCCCAGCATTTT. Amino acid sequence: CASSPPRQVSNQPQHF.

The table lists this clone with a few counts. The chain has TRBV2 and TRBJ1-1, with D possibly TRBD1 on 5 matching bases. V shed 4 bases and J shed 4 bases, with 7 bases lying between them. Germline CDR1 SNHLY, CDR2 FYNNEI. The CDR3 length is 12 residues. The CDR3 sequence is CASSGDSTEAFF. CDR3 bases: TGTGCCAGCAGTGGAGACAGCACTGAAGCTTTCTTT.

As concerns this clone: The junction does not match germline at one end; this may be a read error. The chain is built from TRBV5-1 and TRBJ2-3; 9 nucleotides align to TRBD1. In germline, CDR1 is SGHRS, CDR2 YFSETQ. There are 15 residues in the CDR3. CDR3 in DNA: TGCGCCAGCAGTTTGGAAGGGACAGGGTCCGATACGCAGTATTTT. It codes for CASSLEGTGSDTQYF.

This rearrangement joins TRBV6-5 to TRBJ2-7; 12 bases match TRBD2. Germline V CDR1 and CDR2: MNHEY, SVGAGI. V shed 6 bases, J shed 3 bases, and the junction held 6 bases outside the gene matches. The CDR3 has 15 residues. The CDR3 DNA reads as TGTGCCAGCAGGGTACTAGCGGGGGGTCGCTACGAGCAGTACTTC. It yields the protein CASRVLAGGRYEQYF.

The chain joins TRBV5-1 to TRBJ1-1, with D possibly matching TRBD1 (5 bases). The CDR3 extends over 15 amino acids. Per the germline V gene, CDR1 is SGHRS and CDR2 is YFSETQ. The V and J ends lost 2 bases and 3 bases respectively, with 14 bases between them. The CDR3 DNA reads as TGCGCCAGCAGCTTCCGGGGGAACGGTTACACTGAAGCTTTCTTT. It codes for CASSFRGNGYTEAFF.

J is TRBJ1-3 and V is TRBV7-8; D is possibly TRBD1 (5 bases). The V gene's germline CDR1 is SGHVS and CDR2 FQNEAQ. Between the trimmed V and J ends, which lost 5 bases and 0 bases, there was a span of 14 bases. CDR3 size: 16 residues. In DNA form, the CDR3 reads TGTGCCAGCAGCCCGCAGGGATTTATCTCTGGAAACACCATATATTTT. Protein: CASSPQGFISGNTIYF.

This sequence joins TRBV5-4 and TRBJ2-7; D is unclear. Trimming shortened V by 0 bases and J by 0 bases, and 10 bases separated the two germline ends. Germline assignment: CDR1 SGHNT and CDR2 YYREEE (reference sequence). CDR3 length equals 15 residues. DNA for the CDR3: TGTGCCAGCAGCTTGGTTGGAGCGCCCTCCTACGAGCAGTACTTC. As protein: CASSLVGAPSYEQYF.